Shown below are 30 T cell receptor beta chains from a single sample sequenced in a study of cytomegalovirus exposure and HLA in healthy donors. The study ran its PCR with 60 Vbeta and 13 Jbeta primers. The assay was immunoSEQ multiplex PCR, and TCRdb's table has in-frame clones only and misses some. The table includes under 200,000 clones, around 78% detected once. The sequenced sample consisted of PBMCs. These TCRs come from a female donor in good health and CMV-seronegative.

This clone was detected only a few times. This chain connects TRBV27 to TRBJ2-7; TRBD1 aligns across 8 bases. The germline gives CDR1 MNHEY, CDR2 SMNVEV (reference sequence). The CDR3 loop spans 15 amino acids. V shed 0 bases, J shed 5 bases, and the junction held 6 bases outside the gene matches. Here the CDR3 DNA reads TGTGCCAGCAGTTTATCCCTGGACAGGGCCAACGAGCAGTACTTC. Translated: CASSLSLDRANEQYF.

The rearrangement uses TRBV7-6 and TRBJ2-7, with 7 positions matching TRBD1. Germline V CDR1 and CDR2: SGHVS, FNYEAQ. The CDR3 covers 13 residues. V was clipped by 6 bases and J by 9 bases; unmatched bases: 11. The CDR3 region has the DNA TGTGCCAGCAGGGCCGGTGAAGCAGGGGGGCAGTACTTC. Residues: CASRAGEAGGQYF.

This clone was seen once. The chain joins TRBV28 to TRBJ2-2, with TRBD2 identical over 11 bases. The CDR3 length is 14 residues. V lost 8 bases to trimming and J lost 5 bases; unmatched junction nucleotides: 4. Germline-derived CDR1 and CDR2 are MDHEN and SYDVKM. The CDR3 here is CASFTSGRTGELFF. DNA of the CDR3: TGTGCCAGCTTTACTAGCGGGAGAACCGGGGAGCTGTTTTTT. The full variable domain, rest sourced from reference TRBV28 and TRBJ2-2, is DVKVTQSSRYLVKRTGEKVFLECVQDMDHENMFWYRQDPGLGLRLIYFSYDVKMKEKGDIPEGYSVSREKKERFSLILESASTNQTSMYLCASFTSGRTGELFFGEGSRLTVL.

The genes are TRBV7-2 and TRBJ1-4; 8 positions agree with TRBD1. V lost 5 bases to trimming and J lost 8 bases; unmatched junction nucleotides: 10. Looked up from germline, CDR1 is SGHTA and CDR2 is FQGNSA. The CDR3 is 15 residues long. The CDR3 bases are TGTGCCAGCAGCACTCAATCAGGACAGGGCGAAAAACTGTTTTTT. Its translation: CASSTQSGQGEKLFF.

This sequence joins TRBV2 and TRBJ1-6, with a weak D call TRBD1 (5 bases). V was shortened by 8 bases and J by 9 bases, with 20 bases between the two germline ends. The CDR3 length is 15 residues. CDR1 and CDR2 (germline): SNHLY, FYNNEI. The CDR3 is CASLQDRRGISPLHF. In DNA form, the CDR3 reads TGTGCCAGCCTACAGGACCGGCGGGGCATTTCACCCCTCCACTTT.

As regards this clone: Other DNA variants within this sample encode the same CDR3. This chain links TRBV5-1 with TRBJ2-3; TRBD2 aligns across 9 bases. J lost 1 base, V lost 0 bases, and 0 bases had no gene match. Germline V CDR1 and CDR2: SGHRS, YFSETQ. The CDR3 has 15 amino acids. The CDR3 sequence is CASSLASGGTDTQYF. DNA for the CDR3: TGCGCCAGCAGCTTGGCTAGCGGGGGCACAGATACGCAGTATTTT. The whole variable domain, filled in from reference TRBV5-1 and TRBJ2-3, reads KAGVTQTPRYLIKTRGQQVTLSCSPISGHRSVSWYQQTPGQGLQFLFEYFSETQRNKGNFPGRFSGRQFSNSRSEMNVSTLELGDSALYLCASSLASGGTDTQYFGPGTRLTVL.

The CDR3 spells CASSLGSVASRVHEQYF. The CDR3 coding sequence is TGTGCCAGCAGCTTAGGGTCTGTAGCGAGTAGGGTACACGAGCAGTACTTC. The chain joins TRBV7-2 to TRBJ2-7; TRBD2 is a possible D gene (5 bases). From germline, CDR1 is SGHTA and CDR2 FQGNSA. The CDR3 is 17 residues long. V was trimmed by 1 base and J by 5 bases, leaving 21 bases between them.

The chain carries TRBV7-8 and TRBJ2-1; 10 nucleotides line up with TRBD2. The junction had 8 bases not matched to a gene; V was cut back by 7 bases and J by 2 bases. Germline V lookup: CDR1 SGHVS, CDR2 FQNEAQ. There are 16 residues in the CDR3. The CDR3 loop reads CASIHQAGGAYNEQFF. The CDR3 nucleotides read TGTGCCAGCATCCATCAAGCGGGGGGGGCCTACAATGAGCAGTTCTTC.

The CDR3 coding sequence is TGTGCCTCGGGACAGGGCTACGAGCAGTACTTC. Protein sequence: CASGQGYEQYF. The rearrangement joins TRBV25-1 to TRBJ2-7, with 9 bases identical to TRBD1. This CDR3 spans 11 amino acids. The J segment lost 3 bases and the V segment lost 11 bases, leaving 2 bases of the junction unmatched. The germline gives CDR1 MGHDK, CDR2 SYGVNS.

The chain employs TRBV30 and TRBJ2-5, with TRBD1 identical over 7 bases. The CDR3 runs to 11 residues. The V gene end was trimmed by 1 base and the J gene end by 8 bases; junction bases not matched to a gene: 1. The germline V gene encodes CDR1 GTSNPN and CDR2 SVGIG (reference sequence). The CDR3 reads CAWSAGGTQYF. As DNA, the CDR3 is TGTGCCTGGAGTGCAGGGGGAACCCAGTACTTC. Full variable domain (missing parts from reference TRBV30 and TRBJ2-5): SQTIHQWPATLVQPVGSPLSLECTVEGTSNPNLYWYRQAAGRGLQLLFYSVGIGQISSEVPQNLSASRPQDRQFILSSKKLLLSDSGFYLCAWSAGGTQYFGPGTRLLVL.

This rearrangement joins TRBV4-2 to TRBJ2-7, with 12 bases fitting TRBD2. After removal of 1 base from V and 5 bases from J, the junction contained 12 bases not matched to a gene. The CDR3 covers 18 residues. Germline loops: CDR1 LGHNA, CDR2 YNFKEQ. Here the CDR3 DNA reads TGTGCCAGCAGCCAAGGTTTCCGACTAGCGGGAGTCAAACACGAGCAGTACTTC. Its protein product is CASSQGFRLAGVKHEQYF.

The chain links TRBV7-3 to TRBJ2-3; D is uncertain. The CDR3 covers 14 residues. Germline assignment: CDR1 SGHTA and CDR2 FQGTGA. V was clipped by 6 bases and J by 4 bases, with 14 bases between them. CDR3 sequence: CASRSLRDADTQYF. In nucleotides, the CDR3 is TGTGCCAGCAGGTCCCTTAGAGATGCAGATACGCAGTATTTT.

The V and J genes are TRBV2 and TRBJ2-1; D gene uncertain. Germline CDR1 SNHLY, CDR2 FYNNEI. Trimming pared 7 bases from V and 5 bases from J, leaving 18 bases between. The CDR3 runs 15 residues. The CDR3 nucleotides read TGTGCCAGCATTCGGTGGTACGCGAGGAACAATGAGCAGTTCTTC. Amino acid sequence: CASIRWYARNNEQFF. Looking up the rest from reference TRBV2 and TRBJ2-1 gives the full variable domain: EPEVTQTPSHQVTQMGQEVILRCVPISNHLYFYWYRQILGQKVEFLVSFYNNEISEKSEIFDDQFSVERPDGSNFTLKIRSTKLEDSAMYFCASIRWYARNNEQFFGPGTRLTVL.

The rearrangement uses TRBV5-1 and TRBJ1-3; the D gene is possibly TRBD1 (5 bases). The CDR3 spans 14 residues. V was clipped by 4 bases and J by 5 bases, with 13 bases between them. Germline-derived CDR1 and CDR2 are SGHRS and YFSETQ. In DNA form, the CDR3 reads TGCGCCAGCAGCCTGGATGCAGGGAGAAACACCATATATTTT. This translates into CASSLDAGRNTIYF.

The rearrangement joins TRBV7-6 to TRBJ2-3, with 8 nucleotides matching TRBD2. Germline CDR1 is SGHVS and CDR2 is FNYEAQ. The CDR3 runs 17 residues. V shed 3 bases, J shed 0 bases, and the junction held 8 bases outside the gene matches. The CDR3 reads CASSFVTTSDSTDTQYF. CDR3 bases: TGTGCCAGCAGCTTCGTCACGACTAGCGATAGCACAGATACGCAGTATTTT.

CDR3 residues: CASSFAGSYNEQFF. DNA for the CDR3: TGTGCCAGCAGCTTTGCGGGCTCCTACAATGAGCAGTTCTTC. The chain uses TRBV7-9 and TRBJ2-1, with a weak D call TRBD2 (5 bases). The CDR3 runs 14 residues. Germline V gene sequence: CDR1 SEHNR, CDR2 FQNEAQ (reference sequence). V gave up 3 bases and J gave up 0 bases, with 6 bases separating them.

The V gene is TRBV19, the J gene TRBJ1-5, with D unclear. V lost 8 bases and J 0 bases, leaving 14 bases between the germline ends. The CDR3 spans 15 residues. The V gene's germline CDR1 is LNHDA and CDR2 SQIVND (reference sequence). In DNA, the CDR3 is TGTGCCAGTTTCCAAAGTCACAATAGCAATCAGCCCCAGCATTTT. Translated, it gives CASFQSHNSNQPQHF.

V usage is TRBV5-1 and J usage is TRBJ2-7; D is ambiguous. CDR3 size: 16 residues. Trimming took 0 bases from V and 0 from J, leaving 13 bases between them. Germline V CDR1 and CDR2: SGHRS, YFSETQ. The CDR3 coding sequence is TGCGCCAGCAGCTTGGCCTCGGCAGGCTTCTCCTACGAGCAGTACTTC. Translation: CASSLASAGFSYEQYF.

J is TRBJ2-2 and V is TRBV7-2, with 9 bases lining up with TRBD2. The CDR3 extends over 15 amino acids. V lost 2 bases and J lost 7; bases outside the gene matches: 5. Looked up from germline, CDR1 is SGHTA and CDR2 is FQGNSA. The DNA of the CDR3 is TGTGCCAGCAGCTTAATGGGACTAGCTATCGGGGAGCTGTTTTTT. Residues: CASSLMGLAIGELFF.

The chain is built from TRBV6-4 and TRBJ2-2; the D gene is possibly TRBD1 (5 bases). Germline lookup yields CDR1 MRHNA and CDR2 SNTAGT. Trimming shortened V by 4 bases and J by 4 bases, and 13 bases separated the two germline ends. The CDR3 sequence is 15 residues long. The chain's CDR3 is CASSAERGGTGELFF. The CDR3 nucleotides are TGTGCCAGCAGTGCCGAAAGGGGCGGCACCGGGGAGCTGTTTTTT.

This clone appeared once. The chain carries TRBV14 and TRBJ2-5, with TRBD2 identical over 7 bases. With 0 bases clipped from V and 4 bases from J, the junction kept 8 bases outside the gene matches. Germline V gene data show CDR1 as SGHDN and CDR2 as FVKESK. The CDR3 loop spans 16 amino acids. This CDR3 is CASSQEVGGSGETQYF. The CDR3 nucleotides are TGTGCCAGCAGCCAAGAGGTGGGCGGGAGTGGAGAGACCCAGTACTTC.

The chain carries TRBV2 and TRBJ2-3, with TRBD1 matching over 7 bases. Germline lookup yields CDR1 SNHLY and CDR2 FYNNEI. V shed 2 bases and J 0 bases; nucleotides not matched to a gene: 2. The length of the CDR3 is 15 residues. The CDR3 coding sequence is TGTGCCAGCAGTGAACAGGGGGTAAGCACAGATACGCAGTATTTT. It translates to CASSEQGVSTDTQYF.

CDR3 loop: CASSNSRFGQFF. CDR3 DNA: TGTGCCAGCAGCAATTCTAGGTTCGGGCAGTTCTTC. J is TRBJ2-1 and V is TRBV7-6; D is ambiguous. The CDR3 runs to 12 residues. Germline lookup yields CDR1 SGHVS and CDR2 FNYEAQ. V was cut by 5 bases and J by 12 bases, with 14 bases left in between.

V usage is TRBV5-1 and J usage is TRBJ2-5, with no clear D. Germline V gene data show CDR1 as SGHRS and CDR2 as YFSETQ. The length of the CDR3 is 13 residues. Deletions cut 0 bases from V and 1 base from J, with 4 bases between. The DNA for the CDR3 is TGCGCCAGCAGCTTGGGAGGCCAAGAGACCCAGTACTTC. This codes for CASSLGGQETQYF.

The genes are TRBV28 and TRBJ2-3; possibly TRBD1 for D (6 bases). The CDR3 contains 13 residues. Germline V gives CDR1 MDHEN, CDR2 SYDVKM. V was shortened by 4 bases and J by 3 bases, with 8 bases between the two germline ends. The CDR3 region is CASSSGQTDTQYF. CDR3 in DNA: TGTGCCAGCAGTTCCGGACAGACAGATACGCAGTATTTT. Combining the CDR3 with reference TRBV28 and TRBJ2-3 gives the whole variable domain DVKVTQSSRYLVKRTGEKVFLECVQDMDHENMFWYRQDPGLGLRLIYFSYDVKMKEKGDIPEGYSVSREKKERFSLILESASTNQTSMYLCASSSGQTDTQYFGPGTRLTVL.

The V call is TRBV9, the J call TRBJ1-2; the D gene is possibly TRBD1 (6 bases). CDR3 length: 14 amino acids. V was clipped by 4 bases and J by 2 bases, with 12 bases between them. Germline CDR1 and CDR2: SGDLS and YYNGEE. CDR3 in DNA: TGTGCCAGCAGCACAGGGACCGAGAACTATGGCTACACCTTC. Its protein product is CASSTGTENYGYTF.

This clone was seen once. The J gene is TRBJ2-7, the V gene TRBV4-3; D ambiguous. The V end was cut by 0 bases, the J end by 4 bases, with 13 bases between. The V gene's germline CDR1 is LGHNA and CDR2 YSLEER. This CDR3 region has 15 residues. CDR3 nucleotides: TGCGCCAGCAGCCAAGATACCCTCGGAGCGTACGAGCAGTACTTC. Protein sequence: CASSQDTLGAYEQYF.

This sequence joins TRBV6-4 and TRBJ2-3, with TRBD1 matching over 11 bases. CDR3 size: 16 residues. Per germline, CDR1 MRHNA and CDR2 SNTAGT. Trimming cost V 3 bases and J 4 bases; bases outside gene matches: 6. The CDR3 loop reads CASSETGTGGADTQYF. The CDR3 DNA follows: TGTGCCAGCAGTGAAACAGGGACAGGGGGTGCAGATACGCAGTATTTT.

The V call is TRBV9, the J call TRBJ2-3, with 8 nucleotides matching TRBD1. This CDR3 is built from 16 residues. Trimming at V came to 4 bases and at J to 0 bases, leaving 7 bases not matched to a gene. From germline, CDR1 is SGDLS and CDR2 YYNGEE. The CDR3: CASSPNRGMSTDTQYF. The CDR3 DNA reads as TGTGCCAGCAGCCCTAACAGGGGGATGAGCACAGATACGCAGTATTTT.

The V gene is TRBV6-5, the J gene TRBJ1-5; 7 positions agree with TRBD1. The J segment lost 6 bases and the V segment lost 6 bases, leaving 8 bases of the junction unmatched. Germline V gene sequence: CDR1 MNHEY, CDR2 SVGAGI. The CDR3 extends over 14 amino acids. The CDR3 DNA sequence: TGTGCCAGCAGATCCACAGGGGCCGGTCAGCCCCAGCATTTT. Translated: CASRSTGAGQPQHF.